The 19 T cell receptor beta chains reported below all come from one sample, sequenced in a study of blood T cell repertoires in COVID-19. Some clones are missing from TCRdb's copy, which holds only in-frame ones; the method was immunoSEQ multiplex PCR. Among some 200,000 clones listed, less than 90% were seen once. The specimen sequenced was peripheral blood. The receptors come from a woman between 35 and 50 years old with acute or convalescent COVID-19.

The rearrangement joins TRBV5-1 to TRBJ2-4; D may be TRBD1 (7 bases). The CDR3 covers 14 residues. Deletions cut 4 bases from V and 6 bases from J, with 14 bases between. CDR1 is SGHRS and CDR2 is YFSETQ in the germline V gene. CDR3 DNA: TGCGCCAGCAGCCTCGCGGGACAGACAAACATTCAGTACTTC. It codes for CASSLAGQTNIQYF.

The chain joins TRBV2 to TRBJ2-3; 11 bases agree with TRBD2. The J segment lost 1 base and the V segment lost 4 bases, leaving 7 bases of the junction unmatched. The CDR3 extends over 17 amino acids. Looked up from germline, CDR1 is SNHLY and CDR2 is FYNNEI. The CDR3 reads CASSGPSGGLGTDTQYF. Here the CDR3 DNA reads TGTGCCAGCAGTGGTCCTAGCGGGGGGCTCGGCACAGATACGCAGTATTTT.

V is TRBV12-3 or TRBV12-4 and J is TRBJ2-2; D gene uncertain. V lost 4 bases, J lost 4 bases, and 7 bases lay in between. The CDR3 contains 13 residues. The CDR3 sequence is CASSSSLTGELFF. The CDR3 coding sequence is TGTGCCAGCAGTTCCTCACTCACCGGGGAGCTGTTTTTT.

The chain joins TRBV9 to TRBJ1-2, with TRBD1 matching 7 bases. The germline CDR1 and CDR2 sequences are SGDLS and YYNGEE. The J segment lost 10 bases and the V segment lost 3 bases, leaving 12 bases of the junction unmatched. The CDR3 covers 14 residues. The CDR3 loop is CASSDTYTGTAYTF. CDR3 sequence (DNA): TGTGCCAGCAGCGATACATATACCGGGACAGCCTACACCTTC.

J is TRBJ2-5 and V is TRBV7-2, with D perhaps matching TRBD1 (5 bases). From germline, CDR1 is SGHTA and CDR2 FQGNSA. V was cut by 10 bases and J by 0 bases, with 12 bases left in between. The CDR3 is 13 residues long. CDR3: CANSRTNQETQYF. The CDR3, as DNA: TGTGCCAACTCTAGGACAAACCAAGAGACCCAGTACTTC.

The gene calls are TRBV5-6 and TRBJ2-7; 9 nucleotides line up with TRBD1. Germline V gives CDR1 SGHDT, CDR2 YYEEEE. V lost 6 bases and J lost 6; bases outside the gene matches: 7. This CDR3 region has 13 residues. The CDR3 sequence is CASNSGTGSEQYF. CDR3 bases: TGTGCCAGCAACTCGGGGACAGGGTCCGAGCAGTACTTC.

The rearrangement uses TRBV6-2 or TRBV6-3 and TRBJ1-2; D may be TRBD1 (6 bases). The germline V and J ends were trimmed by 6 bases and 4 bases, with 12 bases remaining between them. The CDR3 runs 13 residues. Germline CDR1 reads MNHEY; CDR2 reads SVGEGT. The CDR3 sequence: CASSSRDTYGYTF. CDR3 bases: TGTGCCAGCAGCTCCCGGGACACCTATGGCTACACCTTC.

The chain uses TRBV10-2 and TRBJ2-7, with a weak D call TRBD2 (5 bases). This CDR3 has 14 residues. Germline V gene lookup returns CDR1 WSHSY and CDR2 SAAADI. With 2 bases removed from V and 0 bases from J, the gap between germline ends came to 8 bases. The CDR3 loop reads CASSERLASYEQYF. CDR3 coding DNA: TGCGCCAGCAGTGAGAGGCTAGCCTCCTACGAGCAGTACTTC.

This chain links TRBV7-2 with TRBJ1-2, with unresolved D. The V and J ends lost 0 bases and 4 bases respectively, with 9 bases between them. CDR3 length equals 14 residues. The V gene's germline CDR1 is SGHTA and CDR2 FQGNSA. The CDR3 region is CASSLARRVYGYTF. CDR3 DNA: TGTGCCAGCAGCTTAGCAAGACGGGTCTATGGCTACACCTTC.

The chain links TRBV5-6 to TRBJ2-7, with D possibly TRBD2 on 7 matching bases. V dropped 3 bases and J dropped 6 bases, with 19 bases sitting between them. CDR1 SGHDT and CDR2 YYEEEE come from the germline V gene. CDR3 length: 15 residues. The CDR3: CASSWGGARAFEQYF. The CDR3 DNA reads TGTGCCAGCAGCTGGGGGGGGGCCAGGGCCTTCGAGCAGTACTTC.

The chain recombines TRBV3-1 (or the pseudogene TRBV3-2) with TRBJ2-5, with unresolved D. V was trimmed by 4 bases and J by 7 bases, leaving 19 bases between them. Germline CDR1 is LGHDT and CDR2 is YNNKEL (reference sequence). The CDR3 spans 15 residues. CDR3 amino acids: CASSPLRSPSGTQYF. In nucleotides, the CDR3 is TGTGCCAGCAGCCCCCTTCGGTCACCTAGTGGGACCCAGTACTTC.

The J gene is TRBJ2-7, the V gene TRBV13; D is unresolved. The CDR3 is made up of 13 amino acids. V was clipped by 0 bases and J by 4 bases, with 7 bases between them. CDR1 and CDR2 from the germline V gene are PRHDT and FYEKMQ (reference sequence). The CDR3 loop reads CASSLGFVYEQYF. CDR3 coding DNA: TGTGCCAGCAGCTTAGGCTTTGTATACGAGCAGTACTTC.

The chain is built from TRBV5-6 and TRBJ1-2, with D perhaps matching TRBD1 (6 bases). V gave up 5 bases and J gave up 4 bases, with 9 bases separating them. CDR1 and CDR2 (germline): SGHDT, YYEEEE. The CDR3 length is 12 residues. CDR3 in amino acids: CASRRDTYGYTF. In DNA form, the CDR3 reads TGTGCCAGCAGAAGGGACACCTATGGCTACACCTTC.

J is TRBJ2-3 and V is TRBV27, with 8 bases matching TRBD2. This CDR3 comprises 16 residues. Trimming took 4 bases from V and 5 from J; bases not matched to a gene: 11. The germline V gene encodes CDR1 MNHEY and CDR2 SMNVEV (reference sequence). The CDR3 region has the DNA TGTGCCAGCAGTTACGGCGCGGGAGGCGTAGGAGATACGCAGTATTTT. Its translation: CASSYGAGGVGDTQYF.

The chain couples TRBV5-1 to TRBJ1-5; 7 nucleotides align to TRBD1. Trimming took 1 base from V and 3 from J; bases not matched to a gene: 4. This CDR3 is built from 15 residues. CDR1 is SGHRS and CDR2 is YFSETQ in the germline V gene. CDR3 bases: TGCGCCAGCAGCTTGACAGGGGCCTTCAATCAGCCCCAGCATTTT. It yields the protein CASSLTGAFNQPQHF.

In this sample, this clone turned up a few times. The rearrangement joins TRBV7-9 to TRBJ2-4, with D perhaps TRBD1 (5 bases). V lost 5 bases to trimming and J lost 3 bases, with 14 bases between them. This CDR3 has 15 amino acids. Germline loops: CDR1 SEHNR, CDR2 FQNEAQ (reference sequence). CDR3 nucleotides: TGTGCCAGCAGCCCACCAGGGTCGGGCAAAAACATTCAGTACTTC. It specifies CASSPPGSGKNIQYF.

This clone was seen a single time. Written as DNA, the CDR3 is TGTGCCAGCAGTACACAGGGAGGGGAGACCCAGTACTTC. As protein: CASSTQGGETQYF. The J gene is TRBJ2-5, the V gene TRBV5-4; tentative D call: TRBD2 (7 bases). The CDR3 length is 13 residues. Trimming left V 5 bases short and J 5 bases short, with 13 bases between. Germline V gene lookup returns CDR1 SGHNT and CDR2 YYREEE (reference sequence).

The chain's CDR3 is CASSYHGSTGTDTQYF. CDR3 DNA sequence: TGTGCCAGCAGTTACCACGGGTCGACGGGCACAGATACGCAGTATTTT. The V and J genes are TRBV6-2 or TRBV6-3 and TRBJ2-3; D ambiguous. CDR3 length equals 16 residues. V lost 2 bases and J lost 1, with 13 bases in between. The V gene's germline CDR1 is MNHEY and CDR2 SVGEGT.

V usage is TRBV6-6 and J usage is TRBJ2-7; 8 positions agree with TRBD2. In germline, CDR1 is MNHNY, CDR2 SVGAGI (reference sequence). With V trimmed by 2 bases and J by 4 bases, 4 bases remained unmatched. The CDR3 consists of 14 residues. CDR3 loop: CASSYSGGIYEQYF. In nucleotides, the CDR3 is TGTGCCAGCAGTTACAGCGGGGGCATATACGAGCAGTACTTC.